This entry concerns a single TCR beta chain. Its antigen remains unidentified. This specimen belongs to a study of shared clonotypes between healthy human individuals. Measured with immunoSEQ multiplex PCR; TCRdb has only the in-frame clones, and not every one. The data show more than 550,000 clones, roughly 87% seen once. V was trimmed by 3 bases and J by 2 bases, leaving 11 bases between them. CDR1 and CDR2 from the germline V gene are MNHEY and SVGAGI. The CDR3 has 14 amino acids. Findings of the study overall: Naive subsets typically showed greater estimated richness than memory subsets.

The chain joins TRBV6-5 to TRBJ2-7; D may be TRBD1 (6 bases). The receptor's source is a man aged 18 to 35 in good health. Some clones in this sample may be carry-over from other donors' samples. The sequencing sample was made of memory CD8+ T cells from PBMCs. The subset here: CD45RO+ cells pooled with CCR7-negative TemRA cells. Written as DNA, the CDR3 is TGTGCCAGCAGTTATCGGCAGGGGCCCTACGAGCAGTACTTC. Protein product: CASSYRQGPYEQYF.